The clone carrying this TCR beta chain was recorded once. Its antigen is not known. The data were obtained in a study of T cell responses to AZD1222 COVID-19 vaccine. General study points: Increased Spike-specific TCR breadth and depth were observed after two AZD1222 doses. Baseline seropositives among AZD1222 recipients totaled only five or six. A reported finding is that nearly half of spike-specific TCRs target unmutated variant regions.

CDR1 and CDR2 from the germline V gene are MDHEN and SYDVKM. Trimming cost V 5 bases and J 2 bases, with 12 bases left between them. This CDR3 has 14 residues. Method: immunoSEQ multiplex PCR; TCRdb's copy keeps in-frame clones and lacks some. The sample holds tens of thousands of clones, 70% to 80% seen once. Sample: peripheral blood, taken 28 days after the second AZD1222 dose. This TCR came from an adult who received the AZD1222 COVID-19 vaccine. The J gene is TRBJ1-1, the V gene TRBV28; TRBD1 might be the D (5 bases). CDR3 nucleotides: TGTGCCAGCAGTGCGCTTAGGGGTAACACTGAAGCTTTCTTT. Residues: CASSALRGNTEAFF. The full variable domain, its missing parts supplied by reference TRBV28 and TRBJ1-1, is DVKVTQSSRYLVKRTGEKVFLECVQDMDHENMFWYRQDPGLGLRLIYFSYDVKMKEKGDIPEGYSVSREKKERFSLILESASTNQTSMYLCASSALRGNTEAFFGQGTRLTVV.